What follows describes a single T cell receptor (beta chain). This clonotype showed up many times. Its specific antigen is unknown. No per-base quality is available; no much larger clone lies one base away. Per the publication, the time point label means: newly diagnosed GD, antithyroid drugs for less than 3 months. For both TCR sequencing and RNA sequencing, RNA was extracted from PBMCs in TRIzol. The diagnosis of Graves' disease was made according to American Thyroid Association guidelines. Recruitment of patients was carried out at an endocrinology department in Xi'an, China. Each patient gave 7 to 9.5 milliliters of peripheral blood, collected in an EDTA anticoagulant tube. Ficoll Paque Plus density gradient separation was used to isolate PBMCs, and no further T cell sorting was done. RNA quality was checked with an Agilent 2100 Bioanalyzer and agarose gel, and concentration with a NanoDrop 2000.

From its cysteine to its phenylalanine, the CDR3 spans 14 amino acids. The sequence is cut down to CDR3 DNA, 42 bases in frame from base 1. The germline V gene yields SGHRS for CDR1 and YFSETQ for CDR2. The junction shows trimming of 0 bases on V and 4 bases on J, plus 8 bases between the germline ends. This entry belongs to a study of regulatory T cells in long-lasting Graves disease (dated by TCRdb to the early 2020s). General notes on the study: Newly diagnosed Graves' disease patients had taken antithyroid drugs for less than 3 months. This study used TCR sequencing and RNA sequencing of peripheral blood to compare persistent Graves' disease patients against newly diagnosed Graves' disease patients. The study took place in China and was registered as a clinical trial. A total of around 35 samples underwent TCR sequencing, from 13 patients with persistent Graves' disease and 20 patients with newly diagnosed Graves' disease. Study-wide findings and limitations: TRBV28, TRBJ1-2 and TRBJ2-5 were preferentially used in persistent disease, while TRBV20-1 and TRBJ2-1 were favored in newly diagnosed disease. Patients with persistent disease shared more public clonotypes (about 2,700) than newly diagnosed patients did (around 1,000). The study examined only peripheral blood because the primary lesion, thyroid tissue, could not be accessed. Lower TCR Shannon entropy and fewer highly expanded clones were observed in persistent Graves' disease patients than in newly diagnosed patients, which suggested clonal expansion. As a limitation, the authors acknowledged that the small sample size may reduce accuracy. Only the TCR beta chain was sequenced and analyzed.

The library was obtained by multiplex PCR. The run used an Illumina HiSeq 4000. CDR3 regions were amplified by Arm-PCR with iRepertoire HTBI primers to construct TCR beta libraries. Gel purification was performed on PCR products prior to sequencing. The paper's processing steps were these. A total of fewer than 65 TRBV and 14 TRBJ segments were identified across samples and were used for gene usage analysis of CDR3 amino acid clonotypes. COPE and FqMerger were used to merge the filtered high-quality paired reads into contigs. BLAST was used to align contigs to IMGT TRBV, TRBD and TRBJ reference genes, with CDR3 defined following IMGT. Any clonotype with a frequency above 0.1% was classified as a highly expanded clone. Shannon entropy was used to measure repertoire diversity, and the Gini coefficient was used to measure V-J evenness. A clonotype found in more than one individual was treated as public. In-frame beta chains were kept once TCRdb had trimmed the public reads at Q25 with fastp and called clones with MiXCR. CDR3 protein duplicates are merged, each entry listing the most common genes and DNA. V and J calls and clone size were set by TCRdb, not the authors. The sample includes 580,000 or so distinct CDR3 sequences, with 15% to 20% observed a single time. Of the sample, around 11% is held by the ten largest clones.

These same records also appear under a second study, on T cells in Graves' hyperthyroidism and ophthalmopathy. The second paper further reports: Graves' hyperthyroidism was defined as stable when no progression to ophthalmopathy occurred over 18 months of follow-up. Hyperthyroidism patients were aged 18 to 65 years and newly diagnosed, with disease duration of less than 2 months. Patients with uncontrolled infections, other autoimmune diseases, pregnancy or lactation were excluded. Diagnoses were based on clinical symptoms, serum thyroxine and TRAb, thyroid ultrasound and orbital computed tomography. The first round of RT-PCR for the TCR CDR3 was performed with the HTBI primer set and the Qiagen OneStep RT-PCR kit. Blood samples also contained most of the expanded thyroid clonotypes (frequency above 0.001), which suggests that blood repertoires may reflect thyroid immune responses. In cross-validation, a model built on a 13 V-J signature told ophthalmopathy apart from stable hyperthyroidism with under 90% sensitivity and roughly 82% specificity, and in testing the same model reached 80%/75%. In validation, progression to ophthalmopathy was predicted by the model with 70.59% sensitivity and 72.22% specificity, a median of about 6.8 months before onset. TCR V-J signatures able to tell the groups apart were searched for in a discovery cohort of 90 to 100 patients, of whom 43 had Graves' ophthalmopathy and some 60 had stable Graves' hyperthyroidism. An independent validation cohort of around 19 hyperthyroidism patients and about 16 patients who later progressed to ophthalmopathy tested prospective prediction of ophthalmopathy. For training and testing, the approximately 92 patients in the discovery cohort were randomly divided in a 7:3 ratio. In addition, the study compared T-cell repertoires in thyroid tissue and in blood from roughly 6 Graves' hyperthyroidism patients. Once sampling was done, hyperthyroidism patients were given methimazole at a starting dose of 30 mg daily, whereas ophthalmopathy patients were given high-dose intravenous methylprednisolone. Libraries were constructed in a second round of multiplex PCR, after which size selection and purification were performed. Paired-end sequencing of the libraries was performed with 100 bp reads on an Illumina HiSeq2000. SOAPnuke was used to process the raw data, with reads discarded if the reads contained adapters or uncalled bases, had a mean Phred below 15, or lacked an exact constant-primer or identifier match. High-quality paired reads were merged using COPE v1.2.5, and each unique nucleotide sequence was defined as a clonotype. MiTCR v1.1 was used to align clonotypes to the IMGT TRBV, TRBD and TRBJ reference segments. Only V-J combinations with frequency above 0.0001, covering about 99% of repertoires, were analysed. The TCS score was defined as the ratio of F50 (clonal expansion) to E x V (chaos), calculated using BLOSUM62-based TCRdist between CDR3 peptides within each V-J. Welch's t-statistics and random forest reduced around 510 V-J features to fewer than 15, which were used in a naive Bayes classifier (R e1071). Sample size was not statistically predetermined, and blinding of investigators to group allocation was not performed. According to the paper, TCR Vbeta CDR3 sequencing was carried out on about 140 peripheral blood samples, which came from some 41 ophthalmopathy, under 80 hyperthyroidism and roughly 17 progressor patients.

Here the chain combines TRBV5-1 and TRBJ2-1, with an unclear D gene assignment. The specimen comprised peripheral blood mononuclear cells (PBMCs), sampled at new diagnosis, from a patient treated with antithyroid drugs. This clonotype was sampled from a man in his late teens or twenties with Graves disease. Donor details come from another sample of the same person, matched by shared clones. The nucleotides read TGCGCCAGCAGCTTGGGGGCGGAGTACAATGAGCAGTTCTTC. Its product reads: CASSLGAEYNEQFF.